This T cell receptor (beta chain) originates from a study of blood T cells in healthy people across ages. Points from the study as a whole: There was no known CMV status for donors, so expanded clonotype changes were possibly confounded.

A second PCR, run for about 6 to 12 cycles, used a sample-barcoded 5' primer plus a J-beta primer mix. All samples gave at least 2.5 million CDR3-containing paired-end reads. MiXCR, applied by TCRdb to the 5' RACE reads, yields one record per CDR3 protein. The sample has fewer than 2 million distinct CDR3 sequences, about two fifths seen once. There are a few counts of this clonotype. The antigen is not known. V dropped 2 bases and J dropped 9; count of bases not matched to a gene: 8. This CDR3 has 15 residues. The receptor was derived from a human donor in good health. This chain uses TRBV12-3 or TRBV12-4 with TRBJ2-1; 9 bases map to TRBD2. The sequencing sample was made of blood. The CDR3 reads CASSLLWETSGEQFF. In DNA form, the CDR3 reads TGTGCCAGCAGTTTACTCTGGGAGACTAGCGGTGAGCAGTTCTTC.